This T cell receptor beta chain was recovered during a study of Graves' ophthalmopathy and Graves' hyperthyroidism. The study amplified TCR beta CDR3 regions using RNA transcripts. Second-round multiplex PCR came after first-round RT-PCR with HTBI primers. TCRdb processed the multiplex PCR reads anew with MiXCR; each CDR3 protein has one entry. Among about 370,000 distinct CDR3 sequences, approximately 18% were seen once, and the ten largest hold 2% to 3%. Germline V gives CDR1 SGHAT, CDR2 FQNNGV. Trimming took 5 bases from V and 1 from J; bases not matched to a gene: 11. The CDR3 has 17 amino acids. Sequenced: peripheral blood. This sequence originates from an adult woman with stable Graves' hyperthyroidism. The rearrangement joins TRBV11-2 to TRBJ1-5; the match to TRBD1 covers 7 bases. The CDR3 protein is CASSPRDSEESNQPQHF. The DNA for the CDR3 is TGTGCCAGCAGCCCCCGGGACAGTGAGGAGAGCAATCAGCCCCAGCATTTT.